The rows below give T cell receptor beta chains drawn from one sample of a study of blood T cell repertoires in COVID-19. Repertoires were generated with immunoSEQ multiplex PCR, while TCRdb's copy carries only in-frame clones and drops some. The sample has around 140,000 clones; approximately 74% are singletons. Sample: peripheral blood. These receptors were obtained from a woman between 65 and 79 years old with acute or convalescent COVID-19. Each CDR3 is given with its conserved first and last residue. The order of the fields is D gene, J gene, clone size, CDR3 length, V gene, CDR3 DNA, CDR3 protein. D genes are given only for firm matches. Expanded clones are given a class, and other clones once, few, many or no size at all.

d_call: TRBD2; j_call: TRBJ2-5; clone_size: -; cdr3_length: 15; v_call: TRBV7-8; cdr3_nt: TGTGCCAGCAGCTCGACTAGCGGGAGCCAAGAGACCCAGTACTTC; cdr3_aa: CASSSTSGSQETQYF
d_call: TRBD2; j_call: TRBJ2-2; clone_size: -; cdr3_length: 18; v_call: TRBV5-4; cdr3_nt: TGTGCCAGCAGCTACGACCCGGCTAGCGGGGTGAACACCGGGGAGCTGTTTTTT; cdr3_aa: CASSYDPASGVNTGELFF
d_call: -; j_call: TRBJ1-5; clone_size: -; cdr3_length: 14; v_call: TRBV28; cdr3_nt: TGTGCCAGCAGCAGCGGACCCTCCAATCAGCCCCAGCATTTT; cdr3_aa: CASSSGPSNQPQHF
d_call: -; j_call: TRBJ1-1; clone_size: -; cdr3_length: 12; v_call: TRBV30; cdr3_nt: TGTGCCTGGGGACTAATGAACACTGAAGCTTTCTTT; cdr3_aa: CAWGLMNTEAFF
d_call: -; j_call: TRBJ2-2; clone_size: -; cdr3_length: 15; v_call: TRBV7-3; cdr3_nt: TGTGCCAGCAGCTTAACCGCCAGGGGCACCGGGGAGCTGTTTTTT; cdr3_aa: CASSLTARGTGELFF
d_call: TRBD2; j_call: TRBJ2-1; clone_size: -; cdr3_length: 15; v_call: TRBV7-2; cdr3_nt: TGTGCCAGCAGCTTAGATTACGGGGGGTCCAATGAGCAGTTCTTC; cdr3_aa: CASSLDYGGSNEQFF
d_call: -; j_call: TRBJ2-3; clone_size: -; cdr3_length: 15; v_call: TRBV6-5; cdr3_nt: TGTGCCAGCAGTTACGGAGACCGAAGCACAGATACGCAGTATTTT; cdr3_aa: CASSYGDRSTDTQYF
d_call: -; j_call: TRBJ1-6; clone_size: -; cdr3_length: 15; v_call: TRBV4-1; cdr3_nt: TGCGCCAGCAGCCAAGATGGACAGCCCCATTCACCCCTCCACTTT; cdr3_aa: CASSQDGQPHSPLHF
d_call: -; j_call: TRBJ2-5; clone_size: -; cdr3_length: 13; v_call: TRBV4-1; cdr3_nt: TGCGCCAGCAGCCAGGGGGACATGGTGACCCAGTACTTC; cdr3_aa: CASSQGDMVTQYF
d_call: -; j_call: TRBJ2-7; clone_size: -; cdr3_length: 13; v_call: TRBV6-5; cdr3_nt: TGTGCCAGCAATAAAGGGGACTCCTACGAGCAGTACTTC; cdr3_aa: CASNKGDSYEQYF
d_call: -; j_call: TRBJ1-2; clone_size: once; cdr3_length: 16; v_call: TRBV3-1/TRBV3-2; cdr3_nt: TGTGCCAGCAGCCAAGATGGGGCAGGGGCTTCCTATGGCTACACCTTC; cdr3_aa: CASSQDGAGASYGYTF
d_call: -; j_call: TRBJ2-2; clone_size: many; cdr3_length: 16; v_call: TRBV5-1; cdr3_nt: TGCGCCAGCAGCTTGGCGGGGGGCTCGAACACCGGGGAGCTGTTTTTT; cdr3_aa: CASSLAGGSNTGELFF
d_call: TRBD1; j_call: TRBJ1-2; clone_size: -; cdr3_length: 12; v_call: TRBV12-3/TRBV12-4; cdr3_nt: TGTGCCAGCAGCCGGGACAGTCGAGGCTACACCTTC; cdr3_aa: CASSRDSRGYTF
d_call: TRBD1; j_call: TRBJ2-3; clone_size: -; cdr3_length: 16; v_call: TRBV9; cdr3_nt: TGTGCCAGCAGCGTCTGGGCAGGGGGCGCGGGAGATACGCAGTATTTT; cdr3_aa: CASSVWAGGAGDTQYF
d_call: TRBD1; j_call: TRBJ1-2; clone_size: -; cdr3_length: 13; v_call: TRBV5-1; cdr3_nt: TGCGCCAGCAGGGGGACAGGACGCTATGGCTACACCTTC; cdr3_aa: CASRGTGRYGYTF
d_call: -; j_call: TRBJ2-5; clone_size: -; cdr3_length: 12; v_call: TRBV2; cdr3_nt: TGTGCCAGCAAAGGGGGAGTAGAGACCCAGTACTTC; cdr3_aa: CASKGGVETQYF
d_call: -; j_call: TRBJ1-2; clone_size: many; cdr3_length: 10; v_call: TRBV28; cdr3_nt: TGTGCCAGCAGACTCGGTGGCTACACCTTC; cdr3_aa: CASRLGGYTF
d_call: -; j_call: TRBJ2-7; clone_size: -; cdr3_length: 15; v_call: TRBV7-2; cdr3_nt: TGTGCCAGCAGCTTAGCTAGCGCCGACTCCTACGAGCAGTACTTC; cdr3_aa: CASSLASADSYEQYF
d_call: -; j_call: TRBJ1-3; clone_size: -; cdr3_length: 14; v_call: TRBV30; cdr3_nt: TGTGCCTGCAACTACAGGGACTCTGGAAACACCATATATTTT; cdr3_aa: CACNYRDSGNTIYF
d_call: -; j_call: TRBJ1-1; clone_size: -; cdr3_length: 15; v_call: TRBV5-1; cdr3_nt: TGCGCCAGCAGCTTAACCCAAACAGGGATCTCTGAAGCTTTCTTT; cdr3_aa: CASSLTQTGISEAFF
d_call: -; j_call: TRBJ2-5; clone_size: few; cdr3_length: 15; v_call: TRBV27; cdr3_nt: TGTGCCAGCAGTTCGGGGGGCGCCGGGGAAGAGACCCAGTACTTC; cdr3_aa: CASSSGGAGEETQYF
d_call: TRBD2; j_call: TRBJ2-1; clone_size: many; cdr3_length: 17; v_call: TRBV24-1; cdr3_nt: TGTGCCACCAGTGATCCCTCAGCGACTAGCGCCAACAATGAGCAGTTCTTC; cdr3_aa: CATSDPSATSANNEQFF
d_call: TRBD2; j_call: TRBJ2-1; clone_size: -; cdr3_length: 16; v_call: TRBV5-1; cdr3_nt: TGCGCCAGCAGCCGCACTAGCGGCGGAGGGGTAAATGAGCAGTTCTTC; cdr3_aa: CASSRTSGGGVNEQFF
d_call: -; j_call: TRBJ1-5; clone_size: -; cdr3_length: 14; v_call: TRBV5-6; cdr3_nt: TGTGCCAGCGAGGGGAGGGGTAACAATCAGCCCCAGCATTTT; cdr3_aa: CASEGRGNNQPQHF
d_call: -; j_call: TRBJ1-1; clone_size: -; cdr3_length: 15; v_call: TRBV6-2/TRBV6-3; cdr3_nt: TGTGCCAGCAGTTACTCGAGCACAGGCAACACTGAAGCTTTCTTT; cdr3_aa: CASSYSSTGNTEAFF
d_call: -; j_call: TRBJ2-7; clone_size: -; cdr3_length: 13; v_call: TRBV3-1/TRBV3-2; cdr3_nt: TGTGCCAGCAGCCAAGTACAAGCCTACGAGCAGTACTTC; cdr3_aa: CASSQVQAYEQYF
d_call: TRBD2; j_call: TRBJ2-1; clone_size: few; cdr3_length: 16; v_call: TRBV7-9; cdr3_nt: TGTGCCAGCAGCTCAGGACTAGCGGGCTGGAACAATGAGCAGTTCTTC; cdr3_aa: CASSSGLAGWNNEQFF
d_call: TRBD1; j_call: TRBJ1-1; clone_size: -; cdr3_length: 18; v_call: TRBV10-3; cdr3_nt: TGTGCCATCAAAGCCCCCGCCGGGACAGGGAAAGGGAACACTGAAGCTTTCTTT; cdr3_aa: CAIKAPAGTGKGNTEAFF
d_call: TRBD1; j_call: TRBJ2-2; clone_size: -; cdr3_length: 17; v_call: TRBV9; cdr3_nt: TGTGCCAGCAGCGTCGAAAGACAGGGGAGTTTCACCGGGGAGCTGTTTTTT; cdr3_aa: CASSVERQGSFTGELFF
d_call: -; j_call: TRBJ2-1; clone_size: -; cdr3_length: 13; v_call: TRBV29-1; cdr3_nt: TGCAGCGTAAACCCCGAAGTTAGGGGTGAGCAGTTCTTC; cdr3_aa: CSVNPEVRGEQFF
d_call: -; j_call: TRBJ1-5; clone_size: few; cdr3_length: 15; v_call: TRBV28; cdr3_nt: TGTGCCAGCAACCCTGGGCAGGGCTGGAATCAGCCCCAGCATTTT; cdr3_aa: CASNPGQGWNQPQHF
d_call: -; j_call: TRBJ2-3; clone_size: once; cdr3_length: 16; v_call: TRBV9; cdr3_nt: TGTGCCAGCAGCGTCTCGAAGGGGGTTAGCACAGATACGCAGTATTTT; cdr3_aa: CASSVSKGVSTDTQYF
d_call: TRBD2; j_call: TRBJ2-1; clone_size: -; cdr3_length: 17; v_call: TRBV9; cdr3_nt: TGTGCCAGCAGCGTAGAGGGAGCGGGGGGGCCCTACAATGAGCAGTTCTTC; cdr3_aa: CASSVEGAGGPYNEQFF
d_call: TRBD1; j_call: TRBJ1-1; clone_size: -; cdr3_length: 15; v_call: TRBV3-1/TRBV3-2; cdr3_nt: TGTGCCAGCAGCCGCATCAGGGGGCTCAACACTGAAGCTTTCTTT; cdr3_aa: CASSRIRGLNTEAFF
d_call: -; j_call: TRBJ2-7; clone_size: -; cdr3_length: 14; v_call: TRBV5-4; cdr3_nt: TGTGCCAGCAGCCTTCCAGGCAACCCCTACGAGCAGTACTTC; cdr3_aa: CASSLPGNPYEQYF
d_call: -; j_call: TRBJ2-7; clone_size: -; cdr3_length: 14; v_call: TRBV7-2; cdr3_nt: TGTGCCAGCAGCTTGTCGCGTAGCTCCTACGAGCAGTACTTC; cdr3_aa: CASSLSRSSYEQYF
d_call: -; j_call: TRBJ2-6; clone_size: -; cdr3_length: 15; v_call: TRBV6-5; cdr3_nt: TGTGCCAGCGGGGGGGGCGACTCTGGGGCCAACGTCCTGACTTTC; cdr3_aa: CASGGGDSGANVLTF
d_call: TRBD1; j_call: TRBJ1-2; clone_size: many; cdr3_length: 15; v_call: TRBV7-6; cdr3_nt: TGTGCCAGCAGCCCGGGACAGGGTAACTCCTATGGCTACACCTTC; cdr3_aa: CASSPGQGNSYGYTF
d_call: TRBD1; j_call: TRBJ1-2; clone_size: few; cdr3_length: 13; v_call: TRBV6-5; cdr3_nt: TGTGCCAGCAGAGAGGGACAGTTTGGGAGCTACACCTTC; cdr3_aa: CASREGQFGSYTF
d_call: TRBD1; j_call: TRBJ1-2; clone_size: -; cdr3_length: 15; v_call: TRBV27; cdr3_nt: TGTGCCAGCAGTTTAAAGTACAGGGGGAACTATGGCTACACCTTC; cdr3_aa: CASSLKYRGNYGYTF
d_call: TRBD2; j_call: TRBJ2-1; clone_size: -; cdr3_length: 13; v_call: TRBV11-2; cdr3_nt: TGTGCCAGCAGCTTCGGGCGGGAGGAGAGGGGGTTCTTC; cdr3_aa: CASSFGREERGFF
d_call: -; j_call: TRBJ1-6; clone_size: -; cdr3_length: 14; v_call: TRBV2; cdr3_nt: TGTGCCAGACAGGAGAGCTCCTATAATTCACCCCTCCACTTT; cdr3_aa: CARQESSYNSPLHF
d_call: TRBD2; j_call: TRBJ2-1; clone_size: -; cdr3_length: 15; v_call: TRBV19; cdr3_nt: TGTGCCAGTAGTTCCAGCGGGGGGGTGGGCAATGAGCAGTTCTTC; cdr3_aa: CASSSSGGVGNEQFF
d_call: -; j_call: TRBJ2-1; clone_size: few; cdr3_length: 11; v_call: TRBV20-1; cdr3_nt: TGCAGTGCTAACGCGGACAATGAGCAGTTCTTC; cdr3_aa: CSANADNEQFF
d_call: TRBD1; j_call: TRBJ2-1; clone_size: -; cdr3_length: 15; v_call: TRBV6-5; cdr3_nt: TGTGCCAGCAGTCTAAGGACAGGGAAGAACAATGAGCAGTTCTTC; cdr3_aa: CASSLRTGKNNEQFF
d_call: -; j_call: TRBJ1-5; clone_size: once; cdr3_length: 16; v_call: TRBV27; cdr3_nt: TGTGCCAGCAGACAAGGTGGAGGGTATAGCAATCAGCCCCAGCATTTT; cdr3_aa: CASRQGGGYSNQPQHF
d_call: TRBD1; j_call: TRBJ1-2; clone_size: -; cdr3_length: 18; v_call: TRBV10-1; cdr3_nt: TGCGCCAGCAGTGGGCGTCCCATGGGGCAGGGGGTCTCGCGAGGCTACACCTTC; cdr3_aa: CASSGRPMGQGVSRGYTF
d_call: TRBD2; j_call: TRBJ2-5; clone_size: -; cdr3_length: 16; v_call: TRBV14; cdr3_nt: TGTGCCAGCAGCCAAGGGACTAGCCCCGTCCTAGAGACCCAGTACTTC; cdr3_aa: CASSQGTSPVLETQYF
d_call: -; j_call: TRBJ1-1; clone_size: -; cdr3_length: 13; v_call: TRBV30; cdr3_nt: TGTGCCGCGGAGGGACGCTTAGGCGCTGAAGCTTTCTTT; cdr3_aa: CAAEGRLGAEAFF
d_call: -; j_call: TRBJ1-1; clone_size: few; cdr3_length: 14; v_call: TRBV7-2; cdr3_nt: TGTGCCAGCAGCCCCAGGGTCATGAACACTGAAGCTTTCTTT; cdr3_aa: CASSPRVMNTEAFF
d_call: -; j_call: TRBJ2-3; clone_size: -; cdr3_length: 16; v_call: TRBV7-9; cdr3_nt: TGTGCCAGCAGACCTAGGCCGTCTAGAGCGACAGATACGCAGTATTTT; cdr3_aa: CASRPRPSRATDTQYF
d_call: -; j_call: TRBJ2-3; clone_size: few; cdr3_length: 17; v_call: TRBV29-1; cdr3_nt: TGCAGCGTTAAGCCGGACAGTCAGTTCAAGCGCACAGATACGCAGTATTTT; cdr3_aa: CSVKPDSQFKRTDTQYF
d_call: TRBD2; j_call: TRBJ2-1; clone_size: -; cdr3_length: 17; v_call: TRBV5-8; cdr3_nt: TGTGCCAGCAGCGAGGGACTAGCGGGAGGGCAGTACAATGAGCAGTTCTTC; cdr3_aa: CASSEGLAGGQYNEQFF
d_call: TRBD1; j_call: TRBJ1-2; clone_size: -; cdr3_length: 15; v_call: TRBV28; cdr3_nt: TGTGCCAGCAGTTTAGGGAAAGGGGGCTTGAACGGCTACACCTTC; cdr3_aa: CASSLGKGGLNGYTF
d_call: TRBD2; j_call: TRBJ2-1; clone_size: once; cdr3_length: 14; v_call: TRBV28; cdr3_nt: TGTGCCAGCAGTAGGCTAGCGGAGTTAAATGAGCAGTTCTTC; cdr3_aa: CASSRLAELNEQFF
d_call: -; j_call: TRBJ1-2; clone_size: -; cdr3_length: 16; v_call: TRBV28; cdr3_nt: TGTGCCAGCAGTTCGGGGGGCCTACAGTCTGACTATGGCTACACCTTC; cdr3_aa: CASSSGGLQSDYGYTF